This TCR beta chain originates from a study of T cell responses to AZD1222 COVID-19 vaccine. Notes on the study in general: Rises in breadth and depth of Spike-specific TCRs came after two AZD1222 doses. Clonal diversity may have been underestimated in mostly white British donors. It was only a handful of AZD1222 recipients who were seropositive at baseline.

From germline, CDR1 is SGHVS and CDR2 FQNEAQ. With 3 bases removed from V and 3 bases from J, the gap between germline ends came to 5 bases. This CDR3 has 12 residues. Repertoires were generated with immunoSEQ multiplex PCR, while TCRdb's copy carries only in-frame clones and drops some. This sample has about 130,000 clones, with roughly 92% found just once. A single count supports this clone. Its specificity is unknown. V usage is TRBV7-8 and J usage is TRBJ2-5; D remains ambiguous. The sample consisted of peripheral blood, taken 28 days after the second AZD1222 dose. The TCR comes from an adult who received the AZD1222 COVID-19 vaccine. The CDR3 spells CASSFLEETQYF. The CDR3 DNA follows: TGTGCCAGCAGCTTCTTGGAAGAGACCCAGTACTTC.